The present entry profiles one TCR beta chain with its context. The germline CDR1 and CDR2 sequences are SGHVS and FNYEAQ. The CDR3 totals 14 residues. The V and J ends lost 5 bases and 8 bases respectively, with 17 bases between them. Among the patients, none had received any treatment before thyroid surgery. The sample is drawn from a study of metastatic and nonmetastatic thyroid tumors. In the study overall: For malignant and benign thyroid patients, tumor or nodule tissue and blood were the sources whose repertoires were compared.

TCRdb reassembled clones from the PCR reads with MiXCR. The table includes around 38,000 clones, roughly a quarter detected once. The TCR was taken from a female donor with papillary thyroid cancer or a benign thyroid nodule (not recorded which). Some clones in this sample may be carry-over from other donors' samples. The chain employs TRBV7-6 and TRBJ2-3; weak D call: TRBD2 (6 bases). Sequencing was done on a sample of blood. This CDR3 reads CASSATRRGGTQYF. The CDR3 nucleotides are TGTGCCAGCAGCGCGACTAGAAGGGGTGGTACGCAGTATTTT.